What follows is one T cell receptor beta chain and its context. Seattle cases were enrolled at active infection and followed longitudinally. The CDR3 runs 14 residues. The germline V gene encodes CDR1 MNHEY and CDR2 SVGAGI. Germline trimming cut 8 bases from V and 4 bases from J; bases unmatched to any gene: 7. This specimen comes from a study of blood T cell repertoires in COVID-19. About the research overall: T cells, B-cell-depleted T cells, or PBMCs supplied cDNA or gDNA.

Sequencing used immunoSEQ multiplex PCR; TCRdb keeps in-frame clones, though not all of them. The top ten clones hold around 6.6% of a sample with 300,000 to 400,000 clones, 85% to 90% of them seen once. The source of this sequence is a woman in her 70s with COVID-19, enrolled during active disease. V gene TRBV6-5 combines with J gene TRBJ1-5; TRBD1 aligns across 8 bases. The sample was peripheral blood. The CDR3 reads CASQPGGVNQPQHF. The CDR3 DNA is TGTGCCAGCCAACCAGGGGGCGTTAATCAGCCCCAGCATTTT.